These 18 T cell receptor beta chains originate from one sample sequenced in a study of shared clonotypes between healthy human individuals. Sequenced by immunoSEQ multiplex PCR; TCRdb stores in-frame clones only, minus some. The data show under 2,000,000 clones, with roughly 94% seen just once and 1.2% held by the top ten. In the naive CD8 group, cells lacked CD45RO and were positively selected for CCR7, so terminally differentiated effector memory CD45RA+ cells were left out. The sequencing input was naive CD8+ T cells sorted from blood. These receptors all stem from a man aged 18 to 29 in good health.

This clone was detected once. The V gene is TRBV29-1, the J gene TRBJ1-2; tentative D call: TRBD1 (6 bases). Trimming cost V 0 bases and J 8 bases, with 28 bases left between them. Germline V gives CDR1 SQVTM, CDR2 ANQGSEA. The CDR3 has 18 amino acids. CDR3 sequence (DNA): TGCAGCGTTGAAGATCCCACGCAGTGGAGAATCACGACAGGAGGCTACACCTTC. Translating gives CSVEDPTQWRITTGGYTF.

The rearrangement links TRBV7-9 to TRBJ2-4; TRBD2 matches at 13 bases. Germline V gives CDR1 SEHNR, CDR2 FQNEAQ (reference sequence). V dropped 5 bases and J dropped 8; count of bases not matched to a gene: 3. The CDR3 totals 14 residues. The DNA of the CDR3 is TGTGCCAGCAGCGAGGGGACTAGCGGGGACATTCAGTACTTC. It specifies CASSEGTSGDIQYF.

This clone has a handful of counts. The V and J genes are TRBV19 and TRBJ1-4; D is unclear. V lost 8 bases to trimming and J lost 0 bases, with 13 bases between them. Germline assignment: CDR1 LNHDA and CDR2 SQIVND (reference sequence). This CDR3 is 15 amino acids long. For the CDR3, the DNA is TGTGCCAGTGAAGACCTGGGTGCAACTAATGAAAAACTGTTTTTT. It encodes CASEDLGATNEKLFF.

CDR3 residues: CSGLTGANYGYTF. In nucleotides, the CDR3 is TGCAGCGGTTTGACAGGGGCTAACTATGGCTACACCTTC. This rearrangement joins TRBV29-1 to TRBJ1-2; 8 bases fit TRBD1. Trimming at V came to 7 bases and at J to 0 bases, leaving 4 bases not matched to a gene. CDR3 length equals 13 residues. The germline V gene has CDR1 SQVTM and CDR2 ANQGSEA.

This clone has a single count. The chain uses TRBV25-1 and TRBJ1-4, with 7 bases that match TRBD1. There are 15 residues in the CDR3. The V segment lost 8 bases and the J segment 3 bases; nucleotides outside the gene matches: 9. Germline-derived CDR1 and CDR2 are MGHDK and SYGVNS. The CDR3 protein is CASRQGVGPNEKLFF. The CDR3 DNA is TGTGCCAGCCGACAGGGAGTGGGCCCTAATGAAAAACTGTTTTTT.

In regard to this clone: Within the sample, other DNA sequences also encode this same CDR3. The chain has TRBV28 and TRBJ1-1, with a weak D call TRBD1 (5 bases). V lost 5 bases and J lost 1, with 11 bases in between. In germline, CDR1 is MDHEN, CDR2 SYDVKM. The CDR3 spans 14 residues. The CDR3 nucleotides are TGTGCCAGCAGTATCACCGGGGGGAACACTGAAGCTTTCTTT. This codes for CASSITGGNTEAFF.

V and J are TRBV29-1 and TRBJ2-2; no clear D gene. Trimming removed 1 base at V and 5 bases at J, with 5 bases between. From germline, CDR1 is SQVTM and CDR2 ANQGSEA. This CDR3 region has 12 residues. Here the CDR3 reads CSVEVWTGELFF. CDR3 nucleotide sequence: TGCAGCGTTGAAGTCTGGACCGGGGAGCTGTTTTTT.

This chain joins TRBV2 and TRBJ2-2, with D possibly matching TRBD2 (6 bases). Per the germline V gene, CDR1 is SNHLY and CDR2 is FYNNEI. The CDR3 extends over 15 amino acids. V lost 5 bases to trimming and J lost 4 bases, with 14 bases between them. The CDR3 protein is CASSWARDFTGELFF. The CDR3 nucleotides are TGTGCCAGCAGTTGGGCACGGGACTTCACCGGGGAGCTGTTTTTT.

This clone was counted a few times. Other DNA sequences of this sample code for an identical CDR3. The chain recombines TRBV7-8 with TRBJ1-1, with D tentatively TRBD1 (6 bases). The V and J ends lost 6 bases and 6 bases respectively, with 11 bases between them. Germline CDR1 SGHVS, CDR2 FQNEAQ. This CDR3 contains 12 residues. CDR3 DNA sequence: TGTGCCAGCAGTCCAGGGGTAGCTGAAGCTTTCTTT. This codes for CASSPGVAEAFF.

The genes are TRBV13 and TRBJ2-7, with D tentatively TRBD1 (6 bases). This CDR3 comprises 12 residues. Germline CDR1 PRHDT, CDR2 FYEKMQ (reference sequence). Trimming removed 5 bases from V and 2 bases from J, with 7 bases in between. CDR3 residues: CASSGGPYEQYF. The CDR3 coding sequence is TGTGCCAGCAGCGGGGGCCCCTACGAGCAGTACTTC.

This sequence joins TRBV13 and TRBJ2-7, with D possibly matching TRBD2 (6 bases). The CDR3 has 15 residues. Per the germline V gene, CDR1 is PRHDT and CDR2 is FYEKMQ (reference sequence). The ends were cut back, 3 bases at V and 5 bases at J, with 17 bases in the middle. The CDR3 region is CASSFRGELRDEQYF. The CDR3 DNA sequence: TGTGCCAGCAGCTTTCGCGGGGAATTGAGGGACGAGCAGTACTTC.

The gene calls are TRBV27 and TRBJ2-3, with TRBD1 matching 7 bases. This CDR3 contains 16 residues. Germline CDR1 and CDR2: MNHEY and SMNVEV (reference sequence). V dropped 3 bases and J dropped 2; count of bases not matched to a gene: 8. The CDR3 sequence: CASSLVPGQNTDTQYF. CDR3 bases: TGTGCCAGCAGTTTGGTTCCGGGACAGAACACAGATACGCAGTATTTT.

The rearrangement joins TRBV6-5 to TRBJ1-4; 9 bases line up with TRBD1. V lost 5 bases to trimming and J lost 6 bases; unmatched junction nucleotides: 7. The germline V gene has CDR1 MNHEY and CDR2 SVGAGI. CDR3 size: 15 residues. Here the CDR3 DNA reads TGTGCCAGCAGTCTATTCCGGGACAGGGATGAAAAACTGTTTTTT. Protein product: CASSLFRDRDEKLFF.

V gene TRBV6-1 combines with J gene TRBJ2-3, with TRBD1 identical over 9 bases. The germline gives CDR1 MNHNS, CDR2 SASEGT. The length of the CDR3 is 17 residues. The V gene end was trimmed by 2 bases and the J gene end by 2 bases; junction bases not matched to a gene: 8. The CDR3: CASSEWGQGGHTDTQYF. CDR3 sequence (DNA): TGTGCCAGCAGTGAATGGGGACAGGGAGGGCACACAGATACGCAGTATTTT.

V gene TRBV5-4 combines with J gene TRBJ2-7, with D perhaps TRBD1 (6 bases). Germline loops: CDR1 SGHNT, CDR2 YYREEE (reference sequence). Trimming pared 3 bases from V and 0 bases from J, leaving 13 bases between. The CDR3 totals 15 residues. CDR3 sequence reads: CASSSSTGYSYEQYF. As DNA, the CDR3 is TGTGCCAGCAGCTCCTCGACAGGCTACTCCTACGAGCAGTACTTC.

The genes are TRBV4-1 and TRBJ2-5; 9 nucleotides align to TRBD2. The J call may be in error: the DNA end matches TRBJ2-7 better. Germline values: CDR1 MGHRA, CDR2 YSYEKL. The CDR3 totals 16 residues. As DNA, the CDR3 is TGCGCCAGCAGCCTCCGACTAGCGGTATTGTCCTACGAGCAGTACTTC. This encodes CASSLRLAVLSYEQYF.

J is TRBJ2-7 and V is TRBV11-2; D is unclear. V lost 5 bases to trimming and J lost 0 bases, with 14 bases between them. CDR1 and CDR2 from the germline V gene are SGHAT and FQNNGV. The CDR3 runs 15 residues. In DNA, the CDR3 is TGTGCCAGCAGCCCCCGGGCAGCGTCCTCCTACGAGCAGTACTTC. It translates to CASSPRAASSYEQYF. The full variable domain, rest sourced from reference TRBV11-2 and TRBJ2-7, is EAGVAQSPRYKIIEKRQSVAFWCNPISGHATLYWYQQILGQGPKLLIQFQNNGVVDDSQLPKDRFSAERLKGVDSTLKIQPAKLEDSAVYLCASSPRAASSYEQYFGPGTRLTVT.

The chain recombines TRBV30 with TRBJ2-7; D remains ambiguous. Germline V gives CDR1 GTSNPN, CDR2 SVGIG (reference sequence). The length of the CDR3 is 14 residues. V was trimmed by 0 bases and J by 3 bases, leaving 12 bases between them. The CDR3 DNA reads TGTGCCTGGAGTGTACCCAGAGAGCTCTACGAGCAGTACTTC. Its protein product is CAWSVPRELYEQYF.